The T cell receptor beta chain described here comes from a study of cytomegalovirus exposure and HLA in healthy donors. With 60 Vbeta and 13 Jbeta primers, the PCR was carried out. Libraries were prepared by immunoSEQ multiplex PCR; TCRdb keeps only in-frame clonotypes and omits some of them. The data contain around 170,000 clones, about 80% of them singletons. Details on this clone: Its antigen is as yet unknown.

V was clipped by 0 bases and J by 4 bases, with 9 bases between them. CDR1 LGHNA and CDR2 YNFKEQ come from the germline V gene. CDR3 length: 15 amino acids. Study observations and caveats: Reportedly, fewer N-insertions than the roughly 690-donor mean appeared in an Asian-associated ancestry cluster in a later analysis. Reported performance of the classifier showed diagnosis of cytomegalovirus status with high specificity and sensitivity.

Sequencing was carried out using PBMCs. The clonotype originates from a woman aged 45-59 years in good health and CMV-seropositive. This rearrangement joins TRBV4-2 to TRBJ2-2; D possibly corresponds to TRBD2 (7 bases). CDR3 bases: TGTGCCAGCAGCCAAGAAGGGGGGGCCACCGGGGAGCTGTTTTTT. Its protein product is CASSQEGGATGELFF.